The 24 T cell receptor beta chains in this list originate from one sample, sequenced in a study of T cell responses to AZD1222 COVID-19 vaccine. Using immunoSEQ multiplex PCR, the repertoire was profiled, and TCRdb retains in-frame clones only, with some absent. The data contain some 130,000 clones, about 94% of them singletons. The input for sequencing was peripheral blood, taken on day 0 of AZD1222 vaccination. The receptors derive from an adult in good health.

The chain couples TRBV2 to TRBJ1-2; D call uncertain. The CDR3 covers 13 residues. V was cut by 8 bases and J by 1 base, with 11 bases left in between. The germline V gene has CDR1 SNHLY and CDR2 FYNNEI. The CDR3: CASLVMSNYGYTF. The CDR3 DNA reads TGTGCCAGCCTCGTGATGAGTAACTATGGCTACACCTTC.

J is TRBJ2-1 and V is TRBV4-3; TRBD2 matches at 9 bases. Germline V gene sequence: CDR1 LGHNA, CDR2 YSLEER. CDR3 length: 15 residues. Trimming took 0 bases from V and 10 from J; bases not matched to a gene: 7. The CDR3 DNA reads TGCGCCAGCAGCCAAGATCAGAGCGGGGGGAGGGAGCAGTTCTTC. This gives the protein CASSQDQSGGREQFF.

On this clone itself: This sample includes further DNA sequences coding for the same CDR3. CDR3 residues: CASSRTDYTEAFF. CDR3 DNA: TGTGCCAGCAGCCGGACGGATTACACTGAAGCTTTCTTT. The genes are TRBV11-2 and TRBJ1-1; D is ambiguous. The V and J ends lost 5 bases and 3 bases respectively, with 10 bases between them. The germline V gene has CDR1 SGHAT and CDR2 FQNNGV. CDR3 length: 13 residues.

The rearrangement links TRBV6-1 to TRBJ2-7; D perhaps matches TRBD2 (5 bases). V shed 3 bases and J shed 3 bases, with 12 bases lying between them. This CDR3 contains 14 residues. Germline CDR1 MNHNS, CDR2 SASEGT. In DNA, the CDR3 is TGTGCCAGCAGTGAGGAGGCTTCGTTCTACGAGCAGTACTTC. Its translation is CASSEEASFYEQYF.

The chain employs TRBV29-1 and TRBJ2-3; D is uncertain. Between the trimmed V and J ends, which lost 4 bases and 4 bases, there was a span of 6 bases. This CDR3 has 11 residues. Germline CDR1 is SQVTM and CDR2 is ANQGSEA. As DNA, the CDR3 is TGCAGCGTTGTAGGTGCAGATACGCAGTATTTT. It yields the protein CSVVGADTQYF.

CDR3 sequence reads: CASSRDSTDTQYF. The CDR3 bases are TGTGCCAGCAGCCGTGACAGCACAGATACGCAGTATTTT. This chain connects TRBV7-9 to TRBJ2-3; D not resolved. Germline V CDR1 and CDR2: SEHNR, FQNEAQ (reference sequence). The CDR3 runs to 13 residues. Trimming pared 5 bases from V and 0 bases from J, leaving 6 bases between.

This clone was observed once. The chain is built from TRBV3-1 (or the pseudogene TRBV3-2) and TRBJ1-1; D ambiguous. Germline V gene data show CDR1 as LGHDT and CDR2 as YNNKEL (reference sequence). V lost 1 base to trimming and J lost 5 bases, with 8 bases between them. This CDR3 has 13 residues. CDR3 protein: CASSQVPRTEAFF. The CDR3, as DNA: TGTGCCAGCAGCCAAGTCCCGAGGACTGAAGCTTTCTTT.

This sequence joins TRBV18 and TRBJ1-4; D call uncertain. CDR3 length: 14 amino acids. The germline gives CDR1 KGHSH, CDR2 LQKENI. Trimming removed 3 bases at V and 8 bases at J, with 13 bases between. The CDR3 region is CASSPVFDPEKLFF. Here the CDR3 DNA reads TGTGCCAGCTCACCTGTTTTTGATCCGGAAAAACTGTTTTTT.

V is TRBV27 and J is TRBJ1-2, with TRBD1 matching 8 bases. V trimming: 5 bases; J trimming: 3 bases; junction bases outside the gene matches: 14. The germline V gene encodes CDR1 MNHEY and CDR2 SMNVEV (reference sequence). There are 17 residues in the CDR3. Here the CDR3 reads CASSPEAGGRVDYGYTF. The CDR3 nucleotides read TGTGCCAGCAGTCCAGAGGCAGGGGGCAGAGTAGACTATGGCTACACCTTC.

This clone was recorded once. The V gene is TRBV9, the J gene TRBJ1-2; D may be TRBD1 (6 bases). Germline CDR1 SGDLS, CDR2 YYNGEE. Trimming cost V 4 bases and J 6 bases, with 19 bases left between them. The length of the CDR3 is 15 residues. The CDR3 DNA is TGTGCCAGCAGCTACTTATCACAGGGAAACCATGGCTACACCTTC. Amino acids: CASSYLSQGNHGYTF.

The CDR3 DNA reads as TGTGCCAGCTCACCGCGGGAGGGGTCCTACAATGAGCAGTTCTTC. It yields the protein CASSPREGSYNEQFF. The V and J genes are TRBV18 and TRBJ2-1, with 9 bases matching TRBD2. Germline CDR1 is KGHSH and CDR2 is LQKENI. The CDR3 spans 15 residues. V trimming: 3 bases; J trimming: 1 base; junction bases outside the gene matches: 1.

Written as DNA, the CDR3 is TGTGCCAGCAGCCCTGTGAGGTCCTCTTCCTACGAGCAGTACTTC. Its translation is CASSPVRSSSYEQYF. The chain has TRBV7-9 and TRBJ2-7; D uncertain. Germline CDR1 SEHNR, CDR2 FQNEAQ (reference sequence). Trimming took off 5 bases at V and 1 base at J, with 15 bases between the two ends. The CDR3 loop spans 15 amino acids. Variable domain in full (rest from reference TRBV7-9 and TRBJ2-7): DTGVSQNPRHKITKRGQNVTFRCDPISEHNRLYWYRQTLGQGPEFLTYFQNEAQLEKSRLLSDRFSAERPKGSFSTLEIQRTEQGDSAMYLCASSPVRSSSYEQYFGPGTRLTVT.

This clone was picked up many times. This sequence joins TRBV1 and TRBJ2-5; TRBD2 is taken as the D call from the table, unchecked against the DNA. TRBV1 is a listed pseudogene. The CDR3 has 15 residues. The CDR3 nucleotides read TGCACCAGCAGCCAAGAACGGTTGAGGGAGTTGACCCAGTACTTC. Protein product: CTSSQERLRELTQYF.

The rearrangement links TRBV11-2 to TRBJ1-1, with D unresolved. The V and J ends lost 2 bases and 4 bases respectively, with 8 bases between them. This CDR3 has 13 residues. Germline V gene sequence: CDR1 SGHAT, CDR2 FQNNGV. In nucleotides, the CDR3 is TGTGCCAGCAGCTTACAACGGAGCACTGAAGCTTTCTTT. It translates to CASSLQRSTEAFF.

The CDR3 region has the DNA TGCGCCAGCAGCCTCGGGGTAGTTGAAAAACTGTTTTTT. Translation: CASSLGVVEKLFF. V usage is TRBV4-1 and J usage is TRBJ1-4; D not resolved. CDR1 and CDR2 from the germline V gene are MGHRA and YSYEKL. The CDR3 runs to 13 residues. V lost 4 bases and J lost 7, with 10 bases in between.

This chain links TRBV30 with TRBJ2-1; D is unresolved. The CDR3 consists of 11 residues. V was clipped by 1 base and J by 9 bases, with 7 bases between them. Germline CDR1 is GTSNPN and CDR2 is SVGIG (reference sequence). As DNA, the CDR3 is TGTGCCTGGAGTGGGATCAGTGAGCAGTTCTTC. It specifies CAWSGISEQFF.

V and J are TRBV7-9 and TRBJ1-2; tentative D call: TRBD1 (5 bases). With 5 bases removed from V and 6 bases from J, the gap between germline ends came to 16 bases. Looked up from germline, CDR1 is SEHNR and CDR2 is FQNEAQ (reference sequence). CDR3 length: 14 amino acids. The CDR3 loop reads CASSITMGRNGYTF. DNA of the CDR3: TGTGCCAGCAGCATTACTATGGGACGGAATGGCTACACCTTC.

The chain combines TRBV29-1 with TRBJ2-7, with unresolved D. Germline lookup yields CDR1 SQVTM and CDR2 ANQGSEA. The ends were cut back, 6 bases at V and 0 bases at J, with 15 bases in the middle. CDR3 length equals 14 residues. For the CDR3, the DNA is TGCAGCGTAAGGACCAAGACAAGCTCCTACGAGCAGTACTTC. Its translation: CSVRTKTSSYEQYF.

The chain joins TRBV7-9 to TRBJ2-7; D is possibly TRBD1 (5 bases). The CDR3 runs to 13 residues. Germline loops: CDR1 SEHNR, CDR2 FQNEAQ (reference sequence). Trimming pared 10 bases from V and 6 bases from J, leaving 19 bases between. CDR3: CATSGDSPPEQYF. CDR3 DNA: TGTGCCACTTCTGGTGACAGCCCTCCCGAGCAGTACTTC.

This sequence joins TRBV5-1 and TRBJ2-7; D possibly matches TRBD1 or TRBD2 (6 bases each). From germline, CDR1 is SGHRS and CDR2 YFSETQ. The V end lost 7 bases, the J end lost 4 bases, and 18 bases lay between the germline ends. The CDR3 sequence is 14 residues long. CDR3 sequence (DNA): TGCGCCAGCCAGTCCATAGGGGGGCTGTACGAGCAGTACTTC. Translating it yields CASQSIGGLYEQYF.

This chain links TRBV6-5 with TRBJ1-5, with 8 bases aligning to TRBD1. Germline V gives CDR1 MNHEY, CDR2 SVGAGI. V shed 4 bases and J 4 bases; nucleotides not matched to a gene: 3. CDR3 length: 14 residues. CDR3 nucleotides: TGTGCCAGCAGTTTTGGACAGGGTAATCAGCCCCAGCATTTT. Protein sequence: CASSFGQGNQPQHF.

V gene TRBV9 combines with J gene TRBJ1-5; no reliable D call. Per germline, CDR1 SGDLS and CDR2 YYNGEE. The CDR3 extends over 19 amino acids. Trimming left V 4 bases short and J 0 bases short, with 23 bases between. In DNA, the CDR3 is TGTGCCAGCAGCCCGCCGACACGTCCGGGGATATATAGCAATCAGCCCCAGCATTTT. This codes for CASSPPTRPGIYSNQPQHF.

CDR3 region: CALNPPGGSYNEQFF. The CDR3 DNA reads TGTGCCTTAAACCCCCCCGGGGGCTCCTACAATGAGCAGTTCTTC. The J gene is TRBJ2-1, the V gene TRBV30, with D perhaps TRBD2 (6 bases). V lost 7 bases and J 0 bases, leaving 16 bases between the germline ends. The CDR3 is made up of 15 amino acids. Germline V gene sequence: CDR1 GTSNPN, CDR2 SVGIG (reference sequence).

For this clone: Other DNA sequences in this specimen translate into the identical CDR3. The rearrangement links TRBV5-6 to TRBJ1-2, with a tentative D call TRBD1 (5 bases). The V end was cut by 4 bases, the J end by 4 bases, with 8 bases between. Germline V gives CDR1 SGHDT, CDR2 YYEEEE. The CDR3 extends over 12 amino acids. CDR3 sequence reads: CASSRDVYGYTF. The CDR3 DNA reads TGTGCCAGCAGCCGGGACGTCTATGGCTACACCTTC.